This T cell receptor beta chain was observed in a study of control samples from healthy donors and cancer patients. The method was immunoSEQ multiplex PCR; TCRdb's version includes in-frame clones alone and lacks a portion of them. The data contain about 67,000 clones, around 87% of them singletons. Germline values: CDR1 SGHVS, CDR2 FQNEAQ. The CDR3 totals 15 residues. Trimming took off 5 bases at V and 1 base at J, with 13 bases between the two ends. Sequenced: PBMCs. The chain has TRBV7-8 and TRBJ2-3; D might be TRBD1 (5 bases). The receptor was derived from a woman between 50 and 59 years old with head and neck cancer. Here the CDR3 reads CASSRGQGRTDTQYF. In DNA, the CDR3 is TGTGCCAGCAGCCGAGGCCAGGGCCGCACAGATACGCAGTATTTT.